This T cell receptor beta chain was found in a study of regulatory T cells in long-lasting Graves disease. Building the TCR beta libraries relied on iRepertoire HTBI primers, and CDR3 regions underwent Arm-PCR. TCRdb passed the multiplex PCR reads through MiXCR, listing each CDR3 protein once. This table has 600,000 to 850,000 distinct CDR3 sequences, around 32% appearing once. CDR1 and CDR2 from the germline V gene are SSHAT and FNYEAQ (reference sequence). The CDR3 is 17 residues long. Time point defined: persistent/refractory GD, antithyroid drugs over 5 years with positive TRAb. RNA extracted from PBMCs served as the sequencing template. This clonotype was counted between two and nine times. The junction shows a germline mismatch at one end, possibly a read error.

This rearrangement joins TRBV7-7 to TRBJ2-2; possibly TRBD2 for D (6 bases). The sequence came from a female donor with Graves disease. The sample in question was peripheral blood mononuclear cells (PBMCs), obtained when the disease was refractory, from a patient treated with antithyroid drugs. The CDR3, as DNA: TGTGCTAGCAGCCAGGGATGCGGGGCCACAAACACCGGGGAGCTGTTTTTT. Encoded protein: CASSQGCGATNTGELFF.